The 12 T cell receptor beta chains listed next were all sequenced from one sample in a study of shared clonotypes between healthy human individuals. Some clones are missing from TCRdb's copy, which holds only in-frame ones; the method was immunoSEQ multiplex PCR. The table lists 2.3 million or so clones, 85% to 95% of them singletons. Sequenced input: naive CD4+ T cells from PBMCs. The subset denotes: CD45RA+ positively selected. These receptors all stem from a man in his late teens or twenties in good health. Some clones in this sample may be carry-over from other donors' samples.

The rearrangement links TRBV28 to TRBJ1-6; TRBD1 matches at 10 bases. The CDR3 consists of 16 residues. Looked up from germline, CDR1 is MDHEN and CDR2 is SYDVKM. The ends lost 6 bases at V and 9 bases at J; junction bases unmatched: 11. The CDR3 reads CASSPTGQGGSSPLHF. Written as DNA, the CDR3 is TGTGCCAGCAGCCCGACCGGACAGGGGGGCAGTTCACCCCTCCACTTT.

The table lists this clone with a count of one. The chain is built from TRBV9 and TRBJ1-2, with D possibly matching TRBD1 (5 bases). The germline V gene has CDR1 SGDLS and CDR2 YYNGEE. V lost 4 bases and J 5 bases, leaving 27 bases between the germline ends. The length of the CDR3 is 18 residues. The CDR3 DNA is TGTGCCAGCAGCCCACCCGGCGGTGTCAGGCCGGGACCATATGGCTACACCTTC. Its protein product is CASSPPGGVRPGPYGYTF.

This chain joins TRBV7-9 and TRBJ1-1, with TRBD1 matching over 7 bases. V shed 1 base, J shed 3 bases, and the junction held 2 bases outside the gene matches. Germline lookup yields CDR1 SEHNR and CDR2 FQNEAQ (reference sequence). This CDR3 has 14 residues. The CDR3 DNA reads TGTGCCAGCAGCTTAGGCAGGGGGTACACTGAAGCTTTCTTT. This encodes CASSLGRGYTEAFF.

V is TRBV5-1 and J is TRBJ2-2, with 10 bases matching TRBD1. J gave up 11 bases and V 4 bases, and 11 bases lay outside the gene matches. Germline CDR1 is SGHRS and CDR2 is YFSETQ. The CDR3 contains 15 residues. The CDR3 protein is CASSPDRGGLQELFF. The CDR3 DNA reads as TGCGCCAGCAGCCCGGACAGGGGGGGACTTCAAGAGCTGTTTTTT.

This chain uses TRBV30 with TRBJ1-6; 7 bases map to TRBD1. After removal of 2 bases from V and 9 bases from J, the junction contained 7 bases not matched to a gene. CDR3 length equals 14 residues. Germline V gene sequence: CDR1 GTSNPN, CDR2 SVGIG (reference sequence). CDR3 sequence: CAWSRQGNRSPLHF. The CDR3 DNA is TGTGCCTGGAGTAGACAGGGAAATCGTTCACCCCTCCACTTT.

This clone was recorded once. This chain connects TRBV30 to TRBJ2-1; no definite D call. This CDR3 spans 15 amino acids. Trimming left V 0 bases short and J 7 bases short, with 16 bases between. Germline V gene data show CDR1 as GTSNPN and CDR2 as SVGIG (reference sequence). The CDR3: CAWSVPREAINEQFF. The CDR3 DNA reads as TGTGCCTGGAGTGTCCCCCGAGAGGCCATAAATGAGCAGTTCTTC.

This chain uses TRBV28 with TRBJ1-1, with D possibly matching TRBD1 (5 bases). The germline gives CDR1 MDHEN, CDR2 SYDVKM. This CDR3 is 17 amino acids long. Trimming left V 5 bases short and J 0 bases short, with 19 bases between. In nucleotides, the CDR3 is TGTGCCAGCAGTCCCGGGACCCCCCGGGGGGTGAACACTGAAGCTTTCTTT. It specifies CASSPGTPRGVNTEAFF.

This chain joins TRBV28 and TRBJ1-3, with D unclear. The V gene's germline CDR1 is MDHEN and CDR2 SYDVKM. Trimming shortened V by 10 bases and J by 4 bases, and 14 bases separated the two germline ends. This CDR3 is 13 amino acids long. This CDR3 reads CATRRAAGNTIYF. The CDR3 DNA sequence: TGTGCCACCCGGAGGGCGGCGGGAAACACCATATATTTT.

The gene calls are TRBV19 and TRBJ2-1, with TRBD2 matching 11 bases. This CDR3 contains 14 residues. Per germline, CDR1 LNHDA and CDR2 SQIVND (reference sequence). V trimming: 3 bases; J trimming: 9 bases; junction bases outside the gene matches: 4. The CDR3 DNA follows: TGTGCCAGTAGTATTACTAGCGGGAGTGGTGAGCAGTTCTTC. This sequence encodes CASSITSGSGEQFF.

About this clone: This sample also contains other DNA sequences that code for the same CDR3. CDR3 nucleotide sequence: TGTGCTAGTGGTTCGAAAGAGACCCAGTACTTC. Protein sequence: CASGSKETQYF. The rearrangement uses TRBV12-5 and TRBJ2-5; D is uncertain. Germline V lookup: CDR1 LGHNT, CDR2 FRNRAP. The CDR3 extends over 11 amino acids. V dropped 4 bases and J dropped 3 bases, with 3 bases sitting between them.

This chain joins TRBV7-8 and TRBJ2-2; possibly TRBD2 for D (5 bases). The CDR3 is 16 amino acids. V gave up 2 bases and J gave up 0 bases, with 10 bases separating them. CDR1 is SGHVS, CDR2 FQNEAQ, per germline. The CDR3: CASSLFYGANTGELFF. As DNA, the CDR3 is TGTGCCAGCAGCTTATTTTACGGGGCGAACACCGGGGAGCTGTTTTTT.

Details on this clone: Other DNA sequences in this sample translate to the same CDR3. This chain links TRBV6-6 with TRBJ2-3, with TRBD1 matching 9 bases. This CDR3 has 14 residues. The V and J ends lost 6 bases and 4 bases, in that order; junction bases with no gene match: 5. Looked up from germline, CDR1 is MNHNY and CDR2 is SVGAGI (reference sequence). The CDR3 here is CASSPGQGSDTQYF. DNA of the CDR3: TGTGCCAGCAGCCCGGGACAGGGCTCAGATACGCAGTATTTT.